Listed below are T cell receptor beta chains from one sample, sequenced in a study of T cell responses to AZD1222 COVID-19 vaccine. TCRdb keeps only in-frame clones here, not all; method: immunoSEQ multiplex PCR. The table records about 140,000 clones, 70% to 90% of them present only once. This sample comprised peripheral blood, obtained on day 0 of AZD1222 vaccination. These TCRs come from an adult in good health. Each CDR3 is given without its conserved first and last residue. Each record gives: J gene, V gene, CDR3 length, CDR3 protein.

TRBJ1-4 | TRBV6-5 | 12 | ASSYARGSEKLF
TRBJ2-2 | TRBV5-1 | 13 | ASRIPDRYNGELF
TRBJ1-5 | TRBV24-1 | 12 | ATGSGTGNQPQH
TRBJ1-1 | TRBV29-1 | 14 | SALDSLGIMNTEAF
TRBJ2-5 | TRBV2 | 14 | ASTLDPSEGSETQY
TRBJ2-7 | TRBV25-1 | 13 | ASSHPGQGAYEQY
TRBJ2-7 | TRBV13 | 13 | ASSFRTGMRYEQY
TRBJ2-1 | TRBV9 | 13 | ASSVALAGVEGQF
TRBJ2-3 | TRBV29-1 | 10 | SVLPNTDTQY
TRBJ2-1 | TRBV7-2 | 15 | ASSLGGTSGRANEQF
TRBJ1-5 | TRBV19 | 13 | ASSIMAVINQPQH
TRBJ1-2 | TRBV12-3/TRBV12-4 | 10 | ASSRQGSGYT
TRBJ2-1 | TRBV4-3 | 14 | ASSQDSRASGNEQF
TRBJ1-4 | TRBV11-2 | 12 | ASSSTRGGEKLF
TRBJ2-1 | TRBV9 | 14 | ASSVEVIGGKNEQF
TRBJ1-6 | TRBV21-1 | 14 | ASSKSTPNDNSPLH
TRBJ1-2 | TRBV7-2 | 13 | ASSLAGFPGGGYT
TRBJ2-3 | TRBV2 | 14 | ASGGTQLLHTDTQY
TRBJ1-5 | TRBV28 | 12 | ASSLPVGNQPQH
TRBJ1-6 | TRBV4-1 | 10 | ASSHDREALH
TRBJ1-2 | TRBV5-5 | 12 | ASSLAPGDYGYT
TRBJ2-7 | TRBV7-9 | 12 | ASSLGDKFYEQY
TRBJ2-1 | TRBV19 | 13 | ASSIEGGPPDEQF
TRBJ2-5 | TRBV19 | 12 | ASSSGGTGETQY
TRBJ2-7 | TRBV6-2/TRBV6-3 | 14 | ASSIPLAYKAYEQY
TRBJ2-5 | TRBV27 | 13 | ASSLIGQGRETQY
TRBJ2-3 | TRBV10-3 | 15 | AISGANRGHGTDTQY
TRBJ1-2 | TRBV4-3 | 13 | ASSQDWEGSYGYT
TRBJ1-3 | TRBV7-8 | 17 | ASSPRVSFEGASGNTIY
TRBJ2-1 | TRBV7-7 | 13 | ASSLQTGGNNEQF
TRBJ2-1 | TRBV21-1 | 12 | AIPRQGSYNEQF
TRBJ1-5 | TRBV28 | 14 | ASTRSGQGRDQPQH
TRBJ1-1 | TRBV6-6 | 11 | ASSQTVNTEAF
TRBJ2-5 | TRBV19 | 13 | ASSILGTDQETQY
TRBJ2-1 | TRBV7-2 | 11 | ASSLDGLGEQF
TRBJ1-1 | TRBV19 | 13 | ASKVLTGMNTEAF
TRBJ2-1 | TRBV7-2 | 13 | ASSLTGQGWEKQF
TRBJ2-7 | TRBV4-1 | 14 | ASSLLTGIGSYEQY
TRBJ1-2 | TRBV6-6 | 15 | ASSPIPGFRLNDGYT
TRBJ2-2 | TRBV5-1 | 14 | ASSYSGGANTGELF
TRBJ2-2 | TRBV12-3/TRBV12-4 | 11 | ASSPPAEGELF
TRBJ2-7 | TRBV5-1 | 14 | ASSLDSDTFSYEQY
TRBJ2-7 | TRBV3-1/TRBV3-2 | 13 | ASSLRRQGPYEQY
TRBJ1-2 | TRBV4-2 | 13 | ASSPSGTSYYGYT
TRBJ2-2 | TRBV7-9 | 12 | ASANRGLTGELF
TRBJ1-2 | TRBV27 | 12 | ASSSARQQPGYT
TRBJ2-3 | TRBV4-3 | 13 | ASSQQRGGADTQY
TRBJ2-2 | TRBV18 | 14 | ASSPGTGGLTGELF
TRBJ1-2 | TRBV7-9 | 13 | ASSLGVISGYGYT
TRBJ2-7 | TRBV5-4 | 15 | ASSGGTSGRTGYEQY
TRBJ1-5 | TRBV6-5 | 14 | ASSLNWATGNQPQH
TRBJ2-5 | TRBV24-1 | 11 | ATSVSSAETQY
TRBJ1-6 | TRBV4-3 | 11 | ASSQDLGSPLH
TRBJ2-2 | TRBV12-3/TRBV12-4 | 11 | ASSLLGPGELF